Included here is one T cell receptor (beta chain) sequence, with context. Its antigen remains unidentified. One end of the junction does not line up with germline, which may come from a read error. This table comes from immunoSEQ multiplex PCR, and its TCRdb copy is limited to in-frame clones, with some not included. The table has around 97,000 clones, approximately 79% seen once. This sample stems from a study of T cell clones after liver transplantation. For the study at large: As an antigen-independent comparator, third-party-reactive TCRbeta sequences came from pre-transplant mixed lymphocyte reactions. Patients counted as tolerant after at least one year off all immunosuppression, enzymes not exceeding twice normal.

The CDR3 runs 12 residues. Germline CDR1 reads MNHNS; CDR2 reads SASEGT. Study observations and caveats: In two subjects, few donor cells limited the measurable donor-reactive repertoire. Graft donor-reactive T cells possibly entered the graft instead of undergoing deletion.

This chain uses TRBV6-1 with TRBJ2-4; D might be TRBD2 (5 bases). This clonotype was obtained from a human patient who received a liver transplant. Some T cells may arise from the graft donor. Sample: CD4+ T cells from blood, taken approximately 4 years after liver transplant. CDR3 protein: CASTLSGERPHF. In nucleotides, the CDR3 is TGTGCCAGCACCCTTTCCGGGGAAAGACCCCACTTC.